Described below is a single T cell receptor (beta chain) sequence and its context. The antigen is undetermined. The data were obtained in a study of T-cell memory formation after mild COVID-19. Study-level findings and limits: The appearance of some responding clones in pre-infection memory suggested that cross-reactive memory joined. CD4+ bias marked clones expanding day 15 to 37, unlike balanced contracting clones.

V lost 7 bases to trimming and J lost 5 bases; unmatched junction nucleotides: 10. CDR1 and CDR2 (germline): SGHRS, YFSETQ. CDR3 length equals 14 residues. TCRdb re-called the 5' RACE reads with MiXCR, one entry per CDR3 protein. The sample has approximately 410,000 distinct CDR3 sequences; about a quarter are singletons. Sequencing was carried out using PBMCs or a T cell subset sorted from them (not recorded which). V and J are TRBV5-1 and TRBJ2-7; 9 bases map to TRBD1. This sequence was found in an adult woman who had mild COVID-19 (a few samples of this study predate the infection). Cell type and time point are not known. The CDR3 sequence is CASSETGGLHEQYF. In nucleotides, the CDR3 is TGCGCCAGCTCTGAGACAGGGGGTCTCCACGAGCAGTACTTC.